This paragraph reports one T cell receptor beta chain. J gave up 8 bases and V 5 bases, and 8 bases lay outside the gene matches. Looked up from germline, CDR1 is SEHNR and CDR2 is FQNEAQ (reference sequence). The length of the CDR3 is 14 residues. This specimen belongs to a study of blood T cell repertoires in COVID-19. Whole-study context: Acute and convalescent COVID-19 specimens originated in the United States, Italy and Spain. PBMCs, B-cell-depleted T cells, or T cells were the source of the cDNA or gDNA that made up the material.

As handled by the study authors: Reference gene primer amplification gave estimated nucleated cell counts. Sequenced by immunoSEQ multiplex PCR; TCRdb stores in-frame clones only, minus some. That table furnishes V, J and clone size, whereas the DNA furnished D and trimming. The sample holds approximately 130,000 clones; 70% to 80% are singletons and the top ten take 20% to 25%. The V call is TRBV7-9, the J call TRBJ1-5; 8 positions match TRBD1. Sequencing was carried out using peripheral blood. This receptor was taken from a human donor in a cohort sampled during active COVID-19. CDR3 nucleotide sequence: TGTGCCAGCAGCAAAGGACAGGGTAGGGAGCCCCAGCATTTT. As protein: CASSKGQGREPQHF.